A selection of T cell receptor beta chains follows, all from one sample in a study of T cell responses to AZD1222 COVID-19 vaccine. Sequencing used immunoSEQ multiplex PCR; TCRdb keeps in-frame clones, though not all of them. The sample consists of 150,000 to 200,000 clones, approximately 90% of them appearing once. The sequenced sample was peripheral blood, obtained 28 days after the second AZD1222 dose. The receptors were sampled from an adult who received the AZD1222 COVID-19 vaccine. Each CDR3 is given with its conserved first and last residue. The D gene is left open where the match is weak. A clone size is listed for some rows: how often the clone was seen (once, few, many), or a class if it is expanded.

d_gene: TRBD1
j_gene: TRBJ2-7
v_gene: TRBV5-6
abundance: .
CDR3aa: CASSATGMAYEQYF
CDR3nt: TGTGCCAGCAGCGCGACAGGGATGGCCTACGAGCAGTACTTC

d_gene: TRBD1
j_gene: TRBJ2-7
v_gene: TRBV2
abundance: .
CDR3aa: CASILGQGYEQYF
CDR3nt: TGTGCCAGCATCTTGGGACAGGGCTACGAGCAGTACTTC

d_gene: .
j_gene: TRBJ1-2
v_gene: TRBV5-6
abundance: .
CDR3aa: CASSRGDYGYTF
CDR3nt: TGTGCCAGCAGCCGGGGGGACTATGGCTACACCTTC

d_gene: .
j_gene: TRBJ2-7
v_gene: TRBV15
abundance: .
CDR3aa: CATSREGPGSIYEQYF
CDR3nt: TGTGCCACCAGCAGAGAGGGCCCAGGGAGTATATACGAGCAGTACTTC

d_gene: .
j_gene: TRBJ2-3
v_gene: TRBV6-2/TRBV6-3
abundance: .
CDR3aa: CASSYSPDTQYF
CDR3nt: TGTGCCAGCAGTTACAGCCCAGATACGCAGTATTTT

d_gene: .
j_gene: TRBJ2-5
v_gene: TRBV3-1/TRBV3-2
abundance: .
CDR3aa: CASSQIQGRETQYF
CDR3nt: TGTGCCAGCAGCCAAATACAGGGGAGGGAGACCCAGTACTTC

d_gene: .
j_gene: TRBJ2-2
v_gene: TRBV11-2
abundance: .
CDR3aa: CASSGAGPFELFF
CDR3nt: TGTGCCAGCAGCGGGGCGGGGCCGTTTGAGCTGTTTTTT

d_gene: .
j_gene: TRBJ2-2
v_gene: TRBV27
abundance: .
CDR3aa: CAVQSINGPRGELFF
CDR3nt: TGTGCCGTACAGTCGATAAACGGTCCTAGGGGGGAGCTGTTTTTT

d_gene: TRBD1
j_gene: TRBJ2-7
v_gene: TRBV24-1
abundance: .
CDR3aa: CATSDRQGTHEQYF
CDR3nt: TGTGCCACCAGTGACCGACAGGGTACCCACGAGCAGTACTTC

d_gene: .
j_gene: TRBJ2-7
v_gene: TRBV21-1
abundance: .
CDR3aa: CASPPRLLSYEQYF
CDR3nt: TGTGCCAGCCCACCGCGCCTTTTGTCCTACGAGCAGTACTTC

d_gene: TRBD2
j_gene: TRBJ2-7
v_gene: TRBV6-5
abundance: .
CDR3aa: CASSYSQASGSDEQYF
CDR3nt: TGTGCCAGCAGTTACTCTCAGGCTAGCGGGAGTGACGAGCAGTACTTC

d_gene: .
j_gene: TRBJ2-5
v_gene: TRBV28
abundance: .
CDR3aa: CASRASVETQYF
CDR3nt: TGTGCCAGCAGGGCTAGCGTGGAGACCCAGTACTTC

d_gene: .
j_gene: TRBJ1-1
v_gene: TRBV7-9
abundance: .
CDR3aa: CASSLVQENTEAFF
CDR3nt: TGTGCCAGCAGCTTAGTGCAGGAGAACACTGAAGCTTTCTTT

d_gene: TRBD2
j_gene: TRBJ2-1
v_gene: TRBV6-2/TRBV6-3
abundance: .
CDR3aa: CASSYPGGSGSFYNEQFF
CDR3nt: TGTGCCAGCAGTTACCCTGGGGGTAGCGGGAGTTTCTACAATGAGCAGTTCTTC

d_gene: .
j_gene: TRBJ2-1
v_gene: TRBV28
abundance: .
CDR3aa: CASSPGGGLSANEQFF
CDR3nt: TGTGCCAGCAGTCCGGGTGGGGGCCTCTCAGCCAATGAGCAGTTCTTC

d_gene: TRBD1
j_gene: TRBJ1-3
v_gene: TRBV7-3
abundance: .
CDR3aa: CASSFSGTGPSGNTIYF
CDR3nt: TGTGCCAGCAGCTTTTCCGGGACAGGGCCCTCTGGAAACACCATATATTTT

d_gene: TRBD2
j_gene: TRBJ2-7
v_gene: TRBV7-9
abundance: .
CDR3aa: CASSLHAGGTRREYEQYF
CDR3nt: TGTGCCAGCAGCTTACACGCTGGGGGGACTAGGCGGGAATACGAGCAGTACTTC

d_gene: TRBD2
j_gene: TRBJ2-3
v_gene: TRBV5-1
abundance: few
CDR3aa: CASSFGGGLDTQYF
CDR3nt: TGCGCCAGCAGCTTCGGCGGGGGGTTAGATACGCAGTATTTT

d_gene: TRBD1
j_gene: TRBJ2-7
v_gene: TRBV29-1
abundance: .
CDR3aa: CSVYSGTGAREQYF
CDR3nt: TGCAGCGTTTACTCCGGGACAGGGGCTAGGGAGCAGTACTTC

d_gene: TRBD1
j_gene: TRBJ1-4
v_gene: TRBV4-3
abundance: .
CDR3aa: CASSQDTGQEAEKLFF
CDR3nt: TGCGCCAGCAGCCAAGATACCGGACAGGAGGCGGAAAAACTGTTTTTT

d_gene: .
j_gene: TRBJ2-7
v_gene: TRBV27
abundance: .
CDR3aa: CASTRTKPFGQYF
CDR3nt: TGTGCCAGCACCCGAACAAAACCCTTTGGGCAGTACTTC

d_gene: TRBD2
j_gene: TRBJ2-7
v_gene: TRBV6-5
abundance: .
CDR3aa: CASSYSSAGGFEQYF
CDR3nt: TGTGCCAGCAGTTACTCGTCAGCGGGAGGGTTCGAGCAGTACTTC

d_gene: TRBD1
j_gene: TRBJ1-5
v_gene: TRBV28
abundance: .
CDR3aa: CASTTGTGRQPQHF
CDR3nt: TGTGCCAGCACGACCGGGACAGGGAGACAGCCCCAGCATTTT

d_gene: TRBD2
j_gene: TRBJ2-7
v_gene: TRBV29-1
abundance: .
CDR3aa: CSVEGLASEQYF
CDR3nt: TGCAGCGTTGAAGGACTAGCGAGCGAGCAGTACTTC

d_gene: .
j_gene: TRBJ2-7
v_gene: TRBV27
abundance: .
CDR3aa: CASSLNRFYEQYF
CDR3nt: TGTGCCAGCAGTTTAAACCGATTCTACGAGCAGTACTTC

d_gene: .
j_gene: TRBJ2-5
v_gene: TRBV7-2
abundance: .
CDR3aa: CASSSDRQETQYF
CDR3nt: TGTGCCAGCAGCTCCGACAGACAAGAGACCCAGTACTTC

d_gene: .
j_gene: TRBJ2-1
v_gene: TRBV20-1
abundance: .
CDR3aa: CSAWTNNEQFF
CDR3nt: TGCAGTGCGTGGACCAACAATGAGCAGTTCTTC

d_gene: .
j_gene: TRBJ2-7
v_gene: TRBV7-2
abundance: .
CDR3aa: CASSSGPSYEQYF
CDR3nt: TGTGCCAGCAGCTCGGGCCCCTCCTACGAGCAGTACTTC

d_gene: .
j_gene: TRBJ2-2
v_gene: TRBV28
abundance: .
CDR3aa: CASTVGAAGPGELFF
CDR3nt: TGTGCCAGCACCGTGGGGGCAGCCGGACCCGGGGAGCTGTTTTTT

d_gene: TRBD2
j_gene: TRBJ2-5
v_gene: TRBV7-2
abundance: .
CDR3aa: CASSLLAGGETQYF
CDR3nt: TGTGCCAGCAGCCTACTAGCGGGAGGGGAGACCCAGTACTTC

d_gene: TRBD1
j_gene: TRBJ2-1
v_gene: TRBV16
abundance: .
CDR3aa: CASSRTRDRAYNEQFF
CDR3nt: TGTGCCAGCAGCCGCACCCGGGACAGGGCCTACAATGAGCAGTTCTTC